This T cell receptor beta chain was retrieved from a study of T cell changes during pregnancy in multiple sclerosis. Libraries were prepared by immunoSEQ multiplex PCR; TCRdb keeps only in-frame clonotypes and omits some of them. Of about 57,000 clones detected, 75% to 95% appear once; the ten largest clones hold around 3.5%. The sample was peripheral blood, taken after pregnancy. This receptor was obtained from a female donor in good health, enrolled as a control in a pregnancy study.

Here the CDR3 DNA reads TGCGCCAGCAGCCAAGATAGCGGGGCGTGGGAAAAACTGTTTTTT. It encodes CASSQDSGAWEKLFF. The genes are TRBV4-3 and TRBJ1-4; possibly TRBD1 for D (5 bases). The germline gives CDR1 LGHNA, CDR2 YSLEER. The ends were cut back, 0 bases at V and 8 bases at J, with 13 bases in the middle. This CDR3 has 15 amino acids.